This paragraph reports one TCR beta chain. Its antigen is unknown. No base qualities exist here, and no much larger clone lies one base off it. The germline V gene encodes CDR1 SGHRS and CDR2 YFSETQ. The CDR3 starts with the cysteine, ends with the phenylalanine, and has 15 residues. The entry retains the CDR3 DNA only, 45 bases that are in frame from base 1. Cut back by 4 bases and 12 bases, the V and J ends lie 23 bases apart. This sample was taken from a study of shared clonotypes between healthy human individuals (dated by TCRdb to about 2020). As for the study more broadly: A couple of women and a few men aged 18 to 49 years were included in the cohort. To estimate repertoire size and how much clonotypes are shared between individuals, the study performed deep sequencing of blood TCR repertoires from a few healthy adults. For each donor, CD4 naive and CD4 memory were each run on three plates, CD8 naive on two plates, and CD8 memory on one plate. Each donor's leukapheresis produced roughly between roughly 0.94 and 9.5 billion PBMCs. Libraries were prepared and TCR repertoires were sequenced by different laboratories using diverse techniques, in order to increase sequencing depth and limit assay-specific biases. The paper as a whole reports these results and caveats: Naive subsets generally had larger estimated clonotype richness than memory subsets did. Incomplete sequencing was indicated by rarefaction of sorted-subset datasets, despite the large sequencing depth. The genetic and exposure-history diversity represented was limited by the small number of donors. Compared with non-shared clonotypes, the clonotypes found in all four sorted-subset donors had higher generation probabilities. Across a few donors, approximately 5% of naive CD4, roughly 3.4% of naive CD8, about 2.3% of memory CD4, and approximately 0.4% of memory CD8 clonotypes were shared. Sampling was limited to blood, and TCR repertoires in tissue likely differ from TCR repertoires in blood. Pairwise subsampling led to the expectation that sequencing depth would affect the degree of clonotype sharing among donors.

CD8 naive samples consisted of CD45RO-negative cells that were positively selected for CCR7, yielding a CD45RA+CCR7+ population without TemRA cells. Healthy HIV-negative adults with no recently reported acute infections or vaccinations were included as donors. Only Caucasian adults living in Nashville, Tennessee, USA were represented among the donors. Blood was obtained by leukapheresis, after which PBMCs were separated by Ficoll-Histopaque density gradient centrifugation and cryopreserved in liquid nitrogen vapor phase. Purity and quantity of every magnetically sorted T cell population were checked by analytical flow cytometry. From each sorted fraction, genomic DNA was isolated and quantified by UV absorbance on a Nanodrop 2000c. Using the deep immunoSEQ assay, TCR CDR3 regions were amplified from genomic DNA by multiplex PCR. Extracted genomic DNA from each cell subset was spread evenly across all wells of several immunoSEQ 96-well plates, with each plate serving as a replicate. Each replicate PCR for sorted subsets received around 210 ng genomic DNA, equal to tens of thousands of T cell genomes. Purified libraries were quantified with a Qubit 3.0 fluorometer, sized on a Bioanalyzer 2100, and re-quantified with the KAPA Library Quantification kit. Each immunoSEQ 96-well plate was sequenced on its own single-read 150-cycle Illumina NextSeq 550 flow cell. On the authors' methods: Because the immunoSEQ output held only junctional sequences and lacked quality scores, the filtering could not match the filtering applied to full-length reads. Sequences were annotated with PyIR, a Python wrapper for IgBLAST v1.9, using IMGT germline references to assign V/J genes and CDR3. Any read was removed if the V/J assignment was weak (E-value above 1e-6), the CDR3 was missing, or the read contained stop codons, out-of-frame junctions, or ambiguous translated residues. V3J clonotypes were defined as sequences sharing the same inferred V gene, J gene, and CDR3 amino acid sequence. The percentage overlap between two repertoires was calculated by dividing the number of shared unique clonotypes by the size of the smaller repertoire. Repertoire richness was assessed with RTK rarefaction, the Chao1 estimator, and Recon v2.1 estimates of unobserved clonotypes. OLGA was used to compute generation probabilities for all TCRbeta clonotypes that the gDNA method yielded from a few donors. TCRdb retrieved this table from immuneACCESS and kept in-frame rearrangements only. Not all clones are present; in checked studies, unresolved V genes account for under half, and no reason is known for the remainder. V and J calls and clone size are those listed in that table; D and trimming were worked out from the DNA. The sample has about 2.2 million clones on record, 80% to 95% of them singletons. The biggest ten clones account for over 1.5% of the sample.

Sequenced sample: naive CD8+ T cells from PBMCs. Taken with the paper, the label for cell subset or site translates to: CD45RA+CCR7+. The sequence was collected from a man between 18 and 29 years old in good health. Some clones in this sample may be carry-over from other donors' samples. The chain uses TRBV5-1 and TRBJ2-4; the D gene is perhaps TRBD1, from 5 matching bases. The CDR3 has the sequence CASSGVDNLGQPQYF. The nucleotide sequence reads TGCGCCAGCAGCGGTGTGGATAATCTAGGACAACCTCAGTACTTC.